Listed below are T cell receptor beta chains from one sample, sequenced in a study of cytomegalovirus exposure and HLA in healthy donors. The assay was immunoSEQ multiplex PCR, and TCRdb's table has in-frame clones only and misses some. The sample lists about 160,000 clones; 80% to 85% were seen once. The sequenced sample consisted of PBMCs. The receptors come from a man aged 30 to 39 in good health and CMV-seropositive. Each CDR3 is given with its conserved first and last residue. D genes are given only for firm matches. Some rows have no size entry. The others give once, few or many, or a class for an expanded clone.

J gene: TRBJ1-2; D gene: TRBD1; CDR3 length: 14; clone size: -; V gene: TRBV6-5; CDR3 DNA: TGTGCCAGCAGTTGGGCGGACAGGGAATATGGCTACACCTTC; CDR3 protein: CASSWADREYGYTF
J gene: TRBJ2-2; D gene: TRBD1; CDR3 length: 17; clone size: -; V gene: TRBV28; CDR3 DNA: TGTGCCACCACCCCCCCAAGACAGGGAACGAACACCGGGGAGCTGTTTTTT; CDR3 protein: CATTPPRQGTNTGELFF
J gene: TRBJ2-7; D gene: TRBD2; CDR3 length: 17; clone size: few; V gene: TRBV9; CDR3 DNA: TGTGCCAGCAGCTCCTTCGGGCTAGCGGGACCAGCCTACGAGCAGTACTTC; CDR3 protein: CASSSFGLAGPAYEQYF
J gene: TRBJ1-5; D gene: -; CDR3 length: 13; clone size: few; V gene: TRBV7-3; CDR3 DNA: TGTGCCAGCAGCTTAACCTCGGGGCAGCCCCAGCATTTT; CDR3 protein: CASSLTSGQPQHF
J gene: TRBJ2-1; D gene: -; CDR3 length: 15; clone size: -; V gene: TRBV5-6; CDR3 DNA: TGTGCCAGCAGCTTGTCGAGGTACAACTACAATGAGCAGTTCTTC; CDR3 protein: CASSLSRYNYNEQFF
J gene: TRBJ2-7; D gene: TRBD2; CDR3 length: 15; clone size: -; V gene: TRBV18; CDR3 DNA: TGTGCCAGCTCGCGGGGCCAGCGGGAGCGGGACGAGCAGTACTTC; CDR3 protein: CASSRGQRERDEQYF
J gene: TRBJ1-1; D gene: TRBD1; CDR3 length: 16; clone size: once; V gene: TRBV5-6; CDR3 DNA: TGTGCCAGCAGCAGGCCAGGCACAGGGGAGGACACTGAAGCTTTCTTT; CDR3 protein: CASSRPGTGEDTEAFF
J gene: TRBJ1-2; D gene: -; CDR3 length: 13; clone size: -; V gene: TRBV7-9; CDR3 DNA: TGTGCCAGCAGCTTAGTGGGGCCGGATGGCTACACCTTC; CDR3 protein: CASSLVGPDGYTF
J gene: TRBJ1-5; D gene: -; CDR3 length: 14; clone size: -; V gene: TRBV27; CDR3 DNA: TGTGCCAGCAGAAAACAGGGATTATTTCAGCCCCAGCATTTT; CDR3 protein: CASRKQGLFQPQHF
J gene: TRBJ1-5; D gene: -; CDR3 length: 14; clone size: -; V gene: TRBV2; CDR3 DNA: TGTGCCAGCAGTGAAGCATATAGCAATCAGCCCCAGCATTTT; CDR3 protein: CASSEAYSNQPQHF
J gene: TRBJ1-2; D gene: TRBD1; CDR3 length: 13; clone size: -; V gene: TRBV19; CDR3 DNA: TGTGCCACCTCCCGGGACAGTTTCTATGGCTACACCTTC; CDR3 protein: CATSRDSFYGYTF
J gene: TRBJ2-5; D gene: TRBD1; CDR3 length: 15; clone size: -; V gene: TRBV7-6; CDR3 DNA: TGTGCCAGCAGCTACGCACAGGGGTTTGGGGAGACCCAGTACTTC; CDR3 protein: CASSYAQGFGETQYF
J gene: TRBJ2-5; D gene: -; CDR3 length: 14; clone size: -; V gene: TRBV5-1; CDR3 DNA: TGCGCCAGCAGCTTGACAGGGATCCAAGAGACCCAGTACTTC; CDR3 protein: CASSLTGIQETQYF
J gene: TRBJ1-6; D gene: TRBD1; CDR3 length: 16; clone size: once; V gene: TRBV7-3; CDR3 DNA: TGTGCCAGCAGCTTAAGAGCGACAGGGGCGGGTTCACCCCTCCACTTT; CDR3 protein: CASSLRATGAGSPLHF
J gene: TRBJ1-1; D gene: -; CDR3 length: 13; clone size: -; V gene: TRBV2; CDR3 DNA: TGTGCCAGCCGGGACTGGACCAACACTGAAGCTTTCTTT; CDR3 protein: CASRDWTNTEAFF
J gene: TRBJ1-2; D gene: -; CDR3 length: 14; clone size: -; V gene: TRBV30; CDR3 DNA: TGTGCCTCACAAACCCAGGGATTTAACTATGGCTACACCTTC; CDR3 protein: CASQTQGFNYGYTF
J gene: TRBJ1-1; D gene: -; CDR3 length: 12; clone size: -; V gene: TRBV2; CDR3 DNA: TGTGCCAGCAGACAAGGGGGAACGGAAGCTTTCTTT; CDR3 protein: CASRQGGTEAFF
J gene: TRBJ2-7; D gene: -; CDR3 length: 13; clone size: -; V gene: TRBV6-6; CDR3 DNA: TGTGCCAGCAGATATACAGCGGACTACGAGCAGTACTTC; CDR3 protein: CASRYTADYEQYF
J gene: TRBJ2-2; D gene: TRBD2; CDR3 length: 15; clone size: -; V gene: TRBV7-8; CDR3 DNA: TGTGCCAGCAGCTTACGCACTAGCGGGGAAGGGGAGCTGTTTTTT; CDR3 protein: CASSLRTSGEGELFF
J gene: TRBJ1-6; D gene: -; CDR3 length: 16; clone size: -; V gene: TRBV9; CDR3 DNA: TGTGCCAGCAGCGTAGCGGGGAGCTCCTATAATTCACCCCTCCACTTT; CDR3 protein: CASSVAGSSYNSPLHF
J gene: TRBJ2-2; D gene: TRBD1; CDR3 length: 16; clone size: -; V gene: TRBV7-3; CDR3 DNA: TGTGCCAGCAGCTTATCCGGGACAGGGGCCACCGGGGAGCTGTTTTTT; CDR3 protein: CASSLSGTGATGELFF
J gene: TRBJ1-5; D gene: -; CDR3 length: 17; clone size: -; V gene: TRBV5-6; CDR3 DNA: TGTGCCAGCAGCCACCCAGGCAGGCGAAGGAGCAATCAGCCCCAGCATTTT; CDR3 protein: CASSHPGRRRSNQPQHF
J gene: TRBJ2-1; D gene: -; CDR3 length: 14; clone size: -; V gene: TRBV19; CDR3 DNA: TGTGCCAGTACCTATTCGGGGGTCTACAATGAGCAGTTCTTC; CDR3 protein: CASTYSGVYNEQFF
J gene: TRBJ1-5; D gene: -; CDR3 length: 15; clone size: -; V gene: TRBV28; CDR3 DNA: TGTGCCAGCAGTTTGGGGGCGGATAGCAATCAGCCCCAGCATTTT; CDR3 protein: CASSLGADSNQPQHF
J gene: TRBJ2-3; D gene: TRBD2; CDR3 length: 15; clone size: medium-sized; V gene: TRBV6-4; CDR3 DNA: TGTGCCAGCAGTGACTCGACTAGCGGGGGGGCTACGCAGTATTTT; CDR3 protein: CASSDSTSGGATQYF
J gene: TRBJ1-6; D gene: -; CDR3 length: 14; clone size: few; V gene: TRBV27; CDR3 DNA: TGTGCCAGCACCCCGTCGCAGGGAAATTCACCCCTCCACTTT; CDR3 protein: CASTPSQGNSPLHF
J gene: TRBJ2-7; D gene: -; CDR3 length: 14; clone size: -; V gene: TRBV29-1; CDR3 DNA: TGCAGCGTTGAAGATCCGCAGAGGCCCTACGAGCAGTACTTC; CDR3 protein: CSVEDPQRPYEQYF
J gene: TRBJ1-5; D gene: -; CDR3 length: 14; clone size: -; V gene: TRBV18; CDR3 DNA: TGTGCCAGCTCACCAATGAGTCGGGGGCAGCCCCAGCATTTT; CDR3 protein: CASSPMSRGQPQHF
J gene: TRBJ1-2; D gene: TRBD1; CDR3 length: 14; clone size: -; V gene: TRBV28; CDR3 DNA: TGTGCCAGCAGGGGGACAGGAGGAAGCTATGGCTACACCTTC; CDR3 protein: CASRGTGGSYGYTF
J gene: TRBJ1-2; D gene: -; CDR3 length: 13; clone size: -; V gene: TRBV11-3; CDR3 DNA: TGTGCCAGCAGCTTAAACAGGGACGATGGCTACACCTTC; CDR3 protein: CASSLNRDDGYTF
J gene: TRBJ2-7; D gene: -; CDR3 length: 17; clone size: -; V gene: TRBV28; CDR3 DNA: TGTGCCAGCAGTGAACCTGGGAGCTCACTCCTTCCCTACGAGCAGTACTTC; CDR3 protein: CASSEPGSSLLPYEQYF
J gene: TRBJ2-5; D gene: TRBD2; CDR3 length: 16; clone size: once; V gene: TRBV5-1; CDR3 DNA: TGCGCCAGCAGCTTCGGACTAGCGGGGGCCCAAGAGACCCAGTACTTC; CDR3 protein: CASSFGLAGAQETQYF
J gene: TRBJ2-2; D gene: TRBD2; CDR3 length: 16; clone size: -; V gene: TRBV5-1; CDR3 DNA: TGCGCCAGCAGCTTGGCCGGGACTAGGATCACCGGGGAGCTGTTTTTT; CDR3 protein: CASSLAGTRITGELFF
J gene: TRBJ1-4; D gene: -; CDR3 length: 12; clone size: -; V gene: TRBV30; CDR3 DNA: TGTGCCTGGAGTGTACGGGGGGAAAAACTGTTTTTT; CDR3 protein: CAWSVRGEKLFF
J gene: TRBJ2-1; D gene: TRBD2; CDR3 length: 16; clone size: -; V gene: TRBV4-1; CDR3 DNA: TGCGCCAGCAGCCGCATCCCTAGCGGGGGCTACAATGAGCAGTTCTTC; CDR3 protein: CASSRIPSGGYNEQFF
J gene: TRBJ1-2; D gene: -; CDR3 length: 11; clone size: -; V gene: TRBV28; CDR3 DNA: TGTGCCAGCAGTTTAGAGGGAGACTACACCTTC; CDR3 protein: CASSLEGDYTF
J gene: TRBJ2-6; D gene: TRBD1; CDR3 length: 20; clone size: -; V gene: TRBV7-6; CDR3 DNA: TGTGCCAGCAGCCCGTGGACAGGGAATTTTCCAACCTCTGGGGCCAACGTCCTGACTTTC; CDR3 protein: CASSPWTGNFPTSGANVLTF
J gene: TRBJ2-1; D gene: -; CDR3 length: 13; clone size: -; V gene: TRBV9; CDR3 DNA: TGTGCCAGCAGCGCCAGGACTATGGATGAGCAGTTCTTC; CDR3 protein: CASSARTMDEQFF
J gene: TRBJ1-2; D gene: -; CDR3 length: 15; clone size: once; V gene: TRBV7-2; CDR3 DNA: TGTGCCAGCAGCGCCGACAGTGAGAGGAGCTATGGCTACACCTTC; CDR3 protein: CASSADSERSYGYTF
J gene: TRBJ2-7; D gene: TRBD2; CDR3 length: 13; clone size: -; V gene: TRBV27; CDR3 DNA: TGTGCCAGCAGTGCCCGGGAGGGGGGCAGCGAGTACTTC; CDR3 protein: CASSAREGGSEYF
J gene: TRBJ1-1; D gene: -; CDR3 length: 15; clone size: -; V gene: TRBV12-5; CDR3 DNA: TGTGCTAGTGGTTTGGTGTCAGGGGCCCACACTGAAGCTTTCTTT; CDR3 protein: CASGLVSGAHTEAFF
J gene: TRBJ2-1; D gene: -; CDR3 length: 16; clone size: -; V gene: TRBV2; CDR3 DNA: TGTGCCAGCAGTGGTTCAGGGTCCCCATCTTACAATGAGCAGTTCTTC; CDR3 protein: CASSGSGSPSYNEQFF
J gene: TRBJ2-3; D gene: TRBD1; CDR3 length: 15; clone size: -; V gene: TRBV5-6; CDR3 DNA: TGTGCCAGCAGCCTCGACAGGGGAGGCACAGATACGCAGTATTTT; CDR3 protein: CASSLDRGGTDTQYF
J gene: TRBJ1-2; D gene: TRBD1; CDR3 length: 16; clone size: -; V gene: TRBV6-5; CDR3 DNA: TGTGCCAGCAGTTACTCGATCCAGGGGGCTTATGGAGGCTACACCTTC; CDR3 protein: CASSYSIQGAYGGYTF
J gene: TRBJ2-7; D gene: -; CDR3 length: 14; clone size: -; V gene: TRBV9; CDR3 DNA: TGTGCCAGCAGCGCGGAGGAGGGAGACTACGAGCAGTACTTC; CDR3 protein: CASSAEEGDYEQYF
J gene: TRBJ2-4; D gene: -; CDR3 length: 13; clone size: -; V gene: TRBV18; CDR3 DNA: TGTGCCAGCTCACCTATTTACCCAGACATTCAGTACTTC; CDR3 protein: CASSPIYPDIQYF
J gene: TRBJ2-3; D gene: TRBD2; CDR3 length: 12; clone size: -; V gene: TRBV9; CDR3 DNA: TGTGCCAGCAGTCCAACTAGCGGCACGCAGTATTTT; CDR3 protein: CASSPTSGTQYF
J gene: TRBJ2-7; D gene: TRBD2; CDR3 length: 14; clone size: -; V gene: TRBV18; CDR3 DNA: TGTGCCAGCTCACCGGGACTAGCGAACTACGAGCAGTACTTC; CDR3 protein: CASSPGLANYEQYF
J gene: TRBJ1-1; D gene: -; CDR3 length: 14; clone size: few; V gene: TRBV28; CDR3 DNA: TGTGCCAGCACCCACCGGGGGGGAAACACTGAAGCTTTCTTT; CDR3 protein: CASTHRGGNTEAFF